The 5 T cell receptor beta chains below come from one sample, sequenced in a study of blood T cells in healthy people across ages. PCR was performed a second time for about 7 to 11 cycles using a sample-barcoded 5' primer and a J-beta primer mix. Each CDR3 protein is one row after TCRdb ran MiXCR on the 5' RACE reads. The sample yields under 2,000,000 distinct CDR3 sequences, approximately 50% seen once. Sequenced material: blood. Receptors originate from a woman aged 40 to 55 in good health.

This clonotype was observed a handful of times. The J gene is TRBJ2-5, the V gene TRBV13; D might be TRBD1 or TRBD2, each matching 5 bases. Deletions cut 4 bases from V and 5 bases from J, with 20 bases between. The CDR3 covers 16 residues. Germline CDR1 PRHDT, CDR2 FYEKMQ (reference sequence). The CDR3 DNA sequence: TGTGCCAGCAGCTCTAGAGAAACGGGGCTCGGGGAGACCCAGTACTTC. This sequence encodes CASSSRETGLGETQYF.

The chain has TRBV20-1 and TRBJ2-7; no clear D. CDR3 length: 14 amino acids. Germline values: CDR1 DFQATT, CDR2 SNEGSKA (reference sequence). With 6 bases removed from V and 0 bases from J, the gap between germline ends came to 15 bases. The CDR3 region is CSARPSTSSYEQYF. The CDR3 coding sequence is TGCAGTGCGAGACCCTCGACCTCCTCCTACGAGCAGTACTTC.

The rearrangement uses TRBV4-2 and TRBJ2-3; either TRBD1 or TRBD2 may fit D (5 bases each). The CDR3 covers 15 residues. CDR1 is LGHNA and CDR2 is YNFKEQ in the germline V gene. Trimming left V 6 bases short and J 0 bases short, with 13 bases between. The CDR3 reads CASRKRDQSTDTQYF. The CDR3 bases are TGTGCCAGCAGAAAGAGGGACCAAAGCACAGATACGCAGTATTTT.

J is TRBJ2-1 and V is TRBV10-3, with D possibly matching TRBD2 (6 bases). Germline loops: CDR1 ENHRY, CDR2 SYGVKD. Trimming shortened V by 2 bases and J by 7 bases, and 12 bases separated the two germline ends. The CDR3 spans 14 residues. The CDR3 DNA reads as TGTGCCATCAGTGAGGGACTAAGTGGAAATGAGCAGTTCTTC. Protein sequence: CAISEGLSGNEQFF.

The chain has TRBV12-3 or TRBV12-4 and TRBJ2-7; TRBD1 matches 8 bases. The CDR3 has 17 residues. Trimming at V came to 4 bases and at J to 12 bases, leaving 23 bases not matched to a gene. CDR3 nucleotides: TGTGCCAGCAGTTCCTTAGCGACAGGGGCTTACCAAGAGACCCGGTACTTC. Protein sequence: CASSSLATGAYQETRYF.